This TCR beta chain was observed in a study of early T cells in non-severe SARS-CoV-2 infection. Unique molecular identifiers were attached to individual cDNA molecules. TCRdb itself ran the 5' RACE reads through MiXCR, one entry per CDR3 protein. Among 95,000 to 150,000 distinct CDR3 sequences, about 15% were seen once, and the ten largest hold just over 20%. V lost 6 bases, J lost 2 bases, and 6 bases lay in between. Per germline, CDR1 SNHLY and CDR2 FYNNEI. The CDR3 is made up of 12 amino acids. Study results and caveats: Clonotype matching in VDJdb favored anti-spike CD8 responses and did not capture private and CD4 specificities.

In the case of this clonotype: Its antigen is not known.

This rearrangement joins TRBV2 to TRBJ2-3; D is unresolved. The clonotype was recovered from an adult who was a healthcare worker with PCR-confirmed SARS-CoV-2 infection or an uninfected control (not recorded which). Sequencing was done on a sample of whole blood. The CDR3 DNA follows: TGTGCCAGCAGGATAACCACAGATACGCAGTATTTT. Amino acid sequence: CASRITTDTQYF.